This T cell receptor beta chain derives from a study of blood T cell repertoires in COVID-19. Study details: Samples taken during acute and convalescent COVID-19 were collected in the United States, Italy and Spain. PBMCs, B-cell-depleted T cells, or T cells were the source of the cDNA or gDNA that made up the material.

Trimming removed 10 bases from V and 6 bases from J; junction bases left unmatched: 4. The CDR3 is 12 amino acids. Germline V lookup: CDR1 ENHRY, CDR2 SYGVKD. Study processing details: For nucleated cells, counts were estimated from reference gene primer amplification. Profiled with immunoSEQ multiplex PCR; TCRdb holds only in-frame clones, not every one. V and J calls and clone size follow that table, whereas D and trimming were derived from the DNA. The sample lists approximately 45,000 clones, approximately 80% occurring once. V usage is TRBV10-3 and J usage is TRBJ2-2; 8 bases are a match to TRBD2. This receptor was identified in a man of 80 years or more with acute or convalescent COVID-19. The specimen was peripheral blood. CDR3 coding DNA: TGTGCCACGGCGGGGGGTCCCGGGGAGCTGTTTTTT. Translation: CATAGGPGELFF.